This T cell receptor (beta chain) was recorded in a study of immune heterogeneity within non-small cell lung tumors. Study as a whole: The tumors comprised a few squamous cell carcinomas, some ten non-squamous carcinomas and 1 not otherwise specified.

V was pared by 6 bases and J by 4 bases, with 12 bases between. The CDR3 runs 13 residues. Study-wide results and limits: Recurring identical dominant CDR3 beta clonotypes were observed across tumor sites within a patient, together with site-unique high-frequency clones. Local T-cell clonality was recorded as moderately but significantly correlated with local tumor mutational burden, with R 0.3 to 0.4.

This clonotype was seen many times. The antigen is not known. The TCR beta CDR3 region was amplified by multiplex PCR employing 32 V and 13 J primers. TCRdb re-derived calls from the multiplex PCR reads in MiXCR, one entry per CDR3 protein. The sample carries 30,000 to 40,000 distinct CDR3 sequences, more than 25% recorded once. Template input was genomic DNA from bulk tumor (600 ng per sample). Widely spaced biopsies, several per primary tumor, were obtained at surgery. Each patient presented with untreated, newly diagnosed non-small cell lung cancer and received curative surgery. Non-small cell lung cancer patients, newly diagnosed and having surgery with curative intent, served as donors.

The rearrangement links TRBV12-3 or TRBV12-4 to TRBJ1-1; D gene ambiguous. This receptor was taken from a man in his forties with non-small cell lung cancer. Sequencing used lung tumor tissue. The CDR3 loop is CASSPGVGTEAFF. The CDR3 DNA follows: TGTGCCAGCAGCCCCGGCGTTGGCACTGAAGCTTTCTTT.